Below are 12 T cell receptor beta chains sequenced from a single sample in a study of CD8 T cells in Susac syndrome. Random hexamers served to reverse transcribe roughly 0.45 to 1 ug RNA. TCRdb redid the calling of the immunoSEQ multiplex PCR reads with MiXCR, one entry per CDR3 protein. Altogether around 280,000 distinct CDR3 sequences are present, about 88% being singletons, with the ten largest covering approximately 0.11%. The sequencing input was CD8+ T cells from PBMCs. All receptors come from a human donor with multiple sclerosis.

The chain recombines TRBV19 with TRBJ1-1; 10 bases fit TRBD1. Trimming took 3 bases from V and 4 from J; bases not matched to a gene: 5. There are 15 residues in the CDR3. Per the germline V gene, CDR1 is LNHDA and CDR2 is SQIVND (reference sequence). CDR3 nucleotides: TGTGCCAGTAGTATCACCCGGGACAGGGGCACTGAAGCTTTCTTT. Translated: CASSITRDRGTEAFF.

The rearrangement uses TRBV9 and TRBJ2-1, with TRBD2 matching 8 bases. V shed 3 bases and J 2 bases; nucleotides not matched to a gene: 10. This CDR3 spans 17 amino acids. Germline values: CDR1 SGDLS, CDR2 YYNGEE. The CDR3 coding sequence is TGTGCCAGCAGCGCTCAGCAAATAGCGGGACCCTACAATGAGCAGTTCTTC. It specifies CASSAQQIAGPYNEQFF. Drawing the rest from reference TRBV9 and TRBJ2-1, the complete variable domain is DSGVTQTPKHLITATGQRVTLRCSPRSGDLSVYWYQQSLDQGLQFLIQYYNGEERAKGNILERFSAQQFPDLHSELNLSSLELGDSALYFCASSAQQIAGPYNEQFFGPGTRLTVL.

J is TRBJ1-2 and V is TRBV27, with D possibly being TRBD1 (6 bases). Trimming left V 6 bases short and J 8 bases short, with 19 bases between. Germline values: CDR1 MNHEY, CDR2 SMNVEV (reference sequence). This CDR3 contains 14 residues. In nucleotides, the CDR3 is TGTGCCAGCAGCCCCGTGGTGGGGGCAGGAGGCTACACCTTC. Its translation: CASSPVVGAGGYTF.

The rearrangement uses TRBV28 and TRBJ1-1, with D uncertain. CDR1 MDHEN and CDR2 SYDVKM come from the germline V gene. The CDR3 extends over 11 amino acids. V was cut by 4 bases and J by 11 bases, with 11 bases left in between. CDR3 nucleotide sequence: TGTGCCAGCAGTTCCCGGAGGAGGGCTTTCTTT. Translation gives CASSSRRRAFF.

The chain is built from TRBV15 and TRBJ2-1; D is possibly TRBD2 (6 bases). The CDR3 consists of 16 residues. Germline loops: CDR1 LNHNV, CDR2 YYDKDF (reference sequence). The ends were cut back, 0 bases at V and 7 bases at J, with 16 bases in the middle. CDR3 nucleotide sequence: TGTGCCACCAGCAGAGATCGACTAGGGAGGTTAAATGAGCAGTTCTTC. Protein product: CATSRDRLGRLNEQFF.

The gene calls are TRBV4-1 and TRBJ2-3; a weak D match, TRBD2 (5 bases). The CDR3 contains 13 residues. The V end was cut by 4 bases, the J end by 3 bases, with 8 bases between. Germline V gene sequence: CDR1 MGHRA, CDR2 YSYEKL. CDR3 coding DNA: TGCGCCAGCAGCCCGGGGATGACAGATACGCAGTATTTT. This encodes CASSPGMTDTQYF.

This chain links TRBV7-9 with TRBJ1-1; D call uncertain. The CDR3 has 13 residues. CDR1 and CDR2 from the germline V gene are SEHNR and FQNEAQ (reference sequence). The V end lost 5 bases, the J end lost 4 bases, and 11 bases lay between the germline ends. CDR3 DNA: TGTGCCAGCAGCAAGGACCCGTCCACTGAAGCTTTCTTT. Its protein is CASSKDPSTEAFF.

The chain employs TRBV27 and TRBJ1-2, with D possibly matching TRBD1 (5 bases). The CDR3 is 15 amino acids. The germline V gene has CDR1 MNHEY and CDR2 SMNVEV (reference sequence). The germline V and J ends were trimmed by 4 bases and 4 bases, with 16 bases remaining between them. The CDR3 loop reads CASSSRTPAGYGYTF. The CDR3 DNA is TGTGCCAGCAGTTCGAGGACACCTGCTGGCTATGGCTACACCTTC.

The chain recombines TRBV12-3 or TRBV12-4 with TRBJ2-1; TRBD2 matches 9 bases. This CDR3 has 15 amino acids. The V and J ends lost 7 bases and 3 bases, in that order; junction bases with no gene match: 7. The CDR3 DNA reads TGTGCCAGCACCTTCGGGACTAGCAACTACAATGAGCAGTTCTTC. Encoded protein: CASTFGTSNYNEQFF.

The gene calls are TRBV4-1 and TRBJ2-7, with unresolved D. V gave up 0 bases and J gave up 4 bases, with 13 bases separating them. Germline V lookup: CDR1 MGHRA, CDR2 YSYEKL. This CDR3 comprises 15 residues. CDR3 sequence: CASSQDLESLYEQYF. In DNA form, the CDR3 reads TGCGCCAGCAGCCAAGACCTGGAGAGTCTATACGAGCAGTACTTC.

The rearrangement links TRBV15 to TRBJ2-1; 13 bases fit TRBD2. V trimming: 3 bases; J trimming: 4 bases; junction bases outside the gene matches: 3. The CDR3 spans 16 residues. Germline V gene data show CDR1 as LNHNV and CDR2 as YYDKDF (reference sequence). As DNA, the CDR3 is TGTGCCACCAGCAGGGCGACTAGCGGGAGGTACAATGAGCAGTTCTTC. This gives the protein CATSRATSGRYNEQFF.

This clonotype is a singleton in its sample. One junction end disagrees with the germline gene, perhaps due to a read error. CDR3 sequence reads: CASSLAWEPLHF. The CDR3 DNA reads as TGTGCCAGCAGCCTAGCCTGGGAGCCCCTCCACTTT. The chain carries TRBV7-9 and TRBJ1-6; D gene unclear. Germline CDR1 SEHNR, CDR2 FQNEAQ (reference sequence). CDR3 length: 12 amino acids.